This TCR beta chain emerged from a study of T cell repertoires in cytomegalovirus infection. Overall study context: The public TCR beta signatures pointed to both CMV infection and matching HLA type.

TCRdb passed the reads through MiXCR, listing each CDR3 protein once. Found here are some 940,000 distinct CDR3 sequences, roughly 30% of them singletons; the top ten hold about an eighth. This clonotype was seen only a few times. Its specificity is unknown. Study conclusions and caveats: Summed public TCR beta family frequency identified CMV carriers bearing the relevant HLA. The ex vivo response was dominated by HLA-C-restricted CMV-specific TCR beta clonotypes.

This CDR3 region has 14 residues. The germline CDR1 and CDR2 sequences are MNHEY and SVGEGT. V trimming: 8 bases; J trimming: 7 bases; junction bases outside the gene matches: 10. The chain employs TRBV6-2 or TRBV6-3 and TRBJ1-5; 8 bases are a match to TRBD1. Sequenced material: cultured CD8+ T cells from PBMCs, taken from culture after CMV antigen stimulation. The sequence derives from a human donor in good health (CMV status not recorded). Some clones in this sample may be carry-over from other donors' samples. CDR3 protein: CASGLDRVGQPQHF. The CDR3 DNA reads TGTGCCAGCGGGTTGGACAGGGTGGGACAGCCCCAGCATTTT.